This T cell receptor (beta chain) was sequenced in a study of shared clonotypes between healthy human individuals. In the study overall: Used for every donor were three CD4 naive, three CD4 memory, two CD8 naive and one CD8 memory plate.

Assay used: immunoSEQ multiplex PCR; TCRdb lists only in-frame clones, some missing. The sample lists hundreds of thousands of clones; 90% to 95% were seen once. Germline V gene lookup returns CDR1 SGHRS and CDR2 YFSETQ. Unmatched junction bases numbered 9, after V lost 0 bases and J lost 6 bases. The CDR3 has 16 amino acids. Cells designated naive CD8 were CD45RO-negative and were positively selected for CCR7, with terminally differentiated effector memory CD45RA+ cells excluded. The rearrangement joins TRBV5-1 to TRBJ2-1; the match to TRBD2 covers 7 bases. The material sequenced was naive CD8+ T cells sorted from blood. The sequence was obtained from a woman aged 25 to 39 in good health. CDR3 residues: CASSLGGGGLVNEQFF. The CDR3 nucleotides read TGCGCCAGCAGCTTGGGAGGCGGGGGATTGGTCAATGAGCAGTTCTTC. Full variable domain (rest looked up from reference TRBV5-1 and TRBJ2-1): KAGVTQTPRYLIKTRGQQVTLSCSPISGHRSVSWYQQTPGQGLQFLFEYFSETQRNKGNFPGRFSGRQFSNSRSEMNVSTLELGDSALYLCASSLGGGGLVNEQFFGPGTRLTVL.